The entry below describes one T cell receptor beta chain. Its target antigen remains unknown. The sample holds no much larger clone one base away, and base qualities are not on file. There are 13 amino acids in the CDR3, from cysteine to phenylalanine inclusive. The entry retains the CDR3 DNA only, 39 bases that are in frame from base 1. Trimming removed 6 bases from V and 3 bases from J, leaving 12 bases between the germline ends. The sample is drawn from a study of blood T cell repertoires in COVID-19 (dated by TCRdb to 2020 to 2022). For the study in its entirety: Samples from collaborators originated in the United States, Italy and Spain and spanned both the acute and convalescent phases of COVID-19. The material from the prospective study consisted of cDNA or gDNA derived from T cells, B-cell-depleted T cells, or PBMCs. Subjects who had been exposed to COVID-19, were actively infected with it, or had recovered from it provided the deeply sampled blood TCRbeta repertoires that made up the dataset. The repertoires were released in a freely available public database meant as a resource for research on the immune response to SARS-CoV-2. Samples came from the ongoing ImmuneRACE study (first 160 participants) plus 1,254 subjects from 6 global collaborators. The sample metadata nearly always contained a de-identified subject ID, COVID-19 status, age in years and sex. HLA class I and class II types, where available, came from metadata supplied by the sample provider rather than from assay-based typing. Overall results and qualifications from the work: How much clinical and demographic metadata was included differed by source and by participant, and the metadata was provided uncurated.

Whole blood was collected in K2EDTA tubes by collaborating institutions according to the institutions' own protocols. For TCRbeta analysis, collaborators shipped samples as frozen whole blood, isolated PBMCs, or DNA extracted from either of those sample types. TCRbeta CDR3 regions were amplified from genomic DNA using the immunoSEQ Assay, a bias-controlled multiplex PCR. Per the original workflow: Nucleated cell counts per sample were estimated from amplification of reference gene primers within the assay. To quantify the absolute abundance of each unique TCRbeta CDR3 rearrangement, sequence reads were collapsed and filtered. For each sample, productive Simpson clonality was calculated as the square root of Simpson's diversity index over productive rearrangements. TCRdb re-hosts the immuneACCESS table, in-frame sequences only. Its copies lack some clones; in the studies checked, an unresolved V gene accounts for under half of them, and the cause for the rest is not known. Clone size and the V and J calls come from that table; the DNA yielded D and trimming. The sample table holds 55,000 to 75,000 clones, of which 60% to 85% were seen once. The ten largest clones add up to approximately 20% of the sample.

This clonotype was obtained from a human donor in a cohort sampled during active COVID-19. The chain links TRBV12-3 or TRBV12-4 with TRBJ2-7, with TRBD2 as a weak D call on 5 bases. The material sequenced was peripheral blood. The nucleotide sequence reads TGTGCCAGCAGCCCCCGCGGGCGCTACGAGCAGTACTTC. Translated, it gives CASSPRGRYEQYF.